Below, 32 T cell receptor beta chains from the same sample are listed, as sequenced in a study of blood T cell repertoires in COVID-19. Some clones are missing from TCRdb's copy, which holds only in-frame ones; the method was immunoSEQ multiplex PCR. The table shows about 440,000 clones, with approximately 90% occurring only once. Specimen: peripheral blood. Receptors originate from a woman aged 25 to 39 with acute or convalescent COVID-19.

CDR3: CATSDGQVTDTQYF. The CDR3 DNA follows: TGCGCCACCTCGGACGGACAGGTCACAGATACGCAGTATTTT. The chain has TRBV5-1 and TRBJ2-3; 7 nucleotides agree with TRBD1. The CDR3 sequence is 14 residues long. Germline CDR1 is SGHRS and CDR2 is YFSETQ. Trimming cost V 9 bases and J 2 bases; bases outside gene matches: 9.

The genes are TRBV7-2 and TRBJ2-5; D possibly corresponds to TRBD2 (5 bases). This CDR3 is 17 amino acids long. Deletions cut 2 bases from V and 0 bases from J, with 16 bases between. Germline CDR1 reads SGHTA; CDR2 reads FQGNSA. CDR3 loop: CASSLRFRGRHQETQYF. The DNA for the CDR3 is TGTGCCAGCAGCTTACGGTTCCGGGGAAGGCACCAAGAGACCCAGTACTTC.

This rearrangement joins TRBV19 to TRBJ2-7; 7 positions match TRBD1. The CDR3 is 15 residues long. Germline V gene sequence: CDR1 LNHDA, CDR2 SQIVND (reference sequence). After removal of 6 bases from V and 1 base from J, the junction contained 9 bases not matched to a gene. The CDR3 loop is CASSQPGTVSYEQYF. CDR3 nucleotide sequence: TGTGCCAGTAGCCAACCCGGGACAGTTTCCTACGAGCAGTACTTC.

The CDR3 nucleotides read TGTGCCATCACTCGGACAGGGGAACCTGGAAACACCATATATTTT. Its protein is CAITRTGEPGNTIYF. The genes are TRBV10-3 and TRBJ1-3; TRBD1 aligns across 9 bases. This CDR3 comprises 15 residues. Germline loops: CDR1 ENHRY, CDR2 SYGVKD. J lost 2 bases, V lost 7 bases, and 6 bases had no gene match.

This chain links TRBV6-5 with TRBJ1-2; TRBD1 matches 7 bases. This CDR3 is built from 15 residues. With V trimmed by 8 bases and J by 8 bases, 17 bases remained unmatched. Germline V CDR1 and CDR2: MNHEY, SVGAGI. The CDR3 DNA follows: TGTGCCAGCGGGTCCCGAGCTTTGACAGGGCGCGGCTACACCTTC. Its translation is CASGSRALTGRGYTF.

The chain carries TRBV28 and TRBJ1-2, with 7 nucleotides matching TRBD1. Unmatched junction bases numbered 8, after V lost 3 bases and J lost 7 bases. Germline loops: CDR1 MDHEN, CDR2 SYDVKM. There are 14 residues in the CDR3. The CDR3 loop is CASSLTGWIGGYTF. The CDR3 nucleotides are TGTGCCAGCAGTTTGACAGGGTGGATCGGTGGCTACACCTTC.

This rearrangement joins TRBV5-1 to TRBJ2-7; the match to TRBD1 covers 8 bases. The germline gives CDR1 SGHRS, CDR2 YFSETQ. The CDR3 is 15 residues long. V was pared by 2 bases and J by 4 bases, with 8 bases of the junction left unmatched. CDR3 bases: TGCGCCAGCAGCTTTAGACAGGGGCGAATTTACGAGCAGTACTTC. This codes for CASSFRQGRIYEQYF.

The chain uses TRBV6-5 and TRBJ2-5, with 9 bases aligning to TRBD1. CDR1 and CDR2 (germline): MNHEY, SVGAGI. This CDR3 has 15 amino acids. V was pared by 5 bases and J by 5 bases, with 9 bases of the junction left unmatched. The CDR3 coding sequence is TGTGCCAGCAGTACCTTAGGGACAGGGATGGAGACCCAGTACTTC. Translating gives CASSTLGTGMETQYF.

V and J are TRBV7-2 and TRBJ2-2; D may be TRBD1 (5 bases). Trimming took off 3 bases at V and 5 bases at J, with 10 bases between the two ends. Germline CDR1 is SGHTA and CDR2 is FQGNSA. The length of the CDR3 is 14 residues. The chain's CDR3 is CASSFHRNTGELFF. The CDR3 region has the DNA TGTGCCAGCAGCTTCCACAGGAATACCGGGGAGCTGTTTTTT.

The chain employs TRBV5-1 and TRBJ1-3, with a weak D call TRBD1 (5 bases). V lost 4 bases and J lost 0, with 17 bases in between. The germline CDR1 and CDR2 sequences are SGHRS and YFSETQ. The CDR3 has 17 residues. The CDR3 loop is CASSPWGEANSGNTIYF. The CDR3 nucleotides are TGCGCCAGCAGCCCCTGGGGGGAAGCCAACTCTGGAAACACCATATATTTT.

In its sample, this clone was seen once. This chain links TRBV19 with TRBJ2-3; 10 bases agree with TRBD1. The J segment lost 1 base and the V segment lost 9 bases, leaving 1 base of the junction unmatched. The CDR3 totals 13 residues. Germline values: CDR1 LNHDA, CDR2 SQIVND (reference sequence). CDR3 nucleotide sequence: TGTGCCAGCGGACAGGGGGGCACAGATACGCAGTATTTT. It translates to CASGQGGTDTQYF.

The genes are TRBV5-5 and TRBJ1-4; 9 bases match TRBD1. Trimming took 4 bases from V and 4 from J; bases not matched to a gene: 14. Germline loops: CDR1 SGHKS, CDR2 YYEKEE (reference sequence). CDR3 length equals 18 residues. CDR3 nucleotide sequence: TGTGCCAGCAGCCAAGCCGGGACAGGGTCGTGGGGTAATGAAAAACTGTTTTTT. Translated: CASSQAGTGSWGNEKLFF.

The chain couples TRBV3-1 (or the pseudogene TRBV3-2) to TRBJ1-2; 8 bases agree with TRBD1. CDR3 length: 14 residues. With 1 base clipped from V and 8 bases from J, the junction kept 6 bases outside the gene matches. Germline V lookup: CDR1 LGHDT, CDR2 YNNKEL (reference sequence). CDR3 nucleotides: TGTGCCAGCAGCCAAGCGACAGGGGCGTACGGCTACACCTTC. Protein sequence: CASSQATGAYGYTF.

The V call is TRBV27, the J call TRBJ2-5; D call uncertain. The CDR3 length is 14 residues. Germline loops: CDR1 MNHEY, CDR2 SMNVEV (reference sequence). The V end was cut by 5 bases, the J end by 4 bases, with 14 bases between. In DNA form, the CDR3 reads TGTGCCAGCAGTCCCCCGACAACTCCAGAGACCCAGTACTTC. Protein: CASSPPTTPETQYF.

J is TRBJ2-1 and V is TRBV19; TRBD2 matches at 8 bases. J gave up 0 bases and V 7 bases, and 2 bases lay outside the gene matches. Looked up from germline, CDR1 is LNHDA and CDR2 is SQIVND (reference sequence). This CDR3 has 14 amino acids. The CDR3, as DNA: TGTGCCAGTACTCGGGGGGGCTCCTACAATGAGCAGTTCTTC. Its translation is CASTRGGSYNEQFF.

The chain has TRBV19 and TRBJ1-2; 9 nucleotides agree with TRBD1. Germline-derived CDR1 and CDR2 are LNHDA and SQIVND (reference sequence). The CDR3 spans 15 residues. With V trimmed by 3 bases and J by 0 bases, 2 bases remained unmatched. CDR3 protein: CASSMTGGPNYGYTF. The CDR3 DNA sequence: TGTGCCAGTAGTATGACAGGGGGACCTAACTATGGCTACACCTTC. Full variable domain (missing parts from reference TRBV19 and TRBJ1-2): DGGITQSPKYLFRKEGQNVTLSCEQNLNHDAMYWYRQDPGQGLRLIYYSQIVNDFQKGDIAEGYSVSREKKESFPLTVTSAQKNPTAFYLCASSMTGGPNYGYTFGSGTRLTVV.

V gene TRBV7-3 combines with J gene TRBJ1-2, with unresolved D. V shed 2 bases and J shed 3 bases, with 10 bases lying between them. Germline assignment: CDR1 SGHTA and CDR2 FQGTGA. The CDR3 is made up of 14 amino acids. DNA of the CDR3: TGTGCCAGCAGCTTATCGCCCCAGGACTATGGCTACACCTTC. It translates to CASSLSPQDYGYTF.

V and J are TRBV5-1 and TRBJ1-1; 8 nucleotides align to TRBD1. The CDR3 is 14 residues long. J lost 2 bases, V lost 1 base, and 1 base had no gene match. Germline V gene data show CDR1 as SGHRS and CDR2 as YFSETQ. This CDR3 is CASSLTGGNTEAFF. CDR3 nucleotide sequence: TGCGCCAGCAGCTTGACAGGGGGAAACACTGAAGCTTTCTTT.

The chain uses TRBV25-1 and TRBJ2-5; TRBD1 aligns across 7 bases. This CDR3 has 14 residues. Germline-derived CDR1 and CDR2 are MGHDK and SYGVNS. V trimming: 5 bases; J trimming: 5 bases; junction bases outside the gene matches: 8. The CDR3 DNA is TGTGCCAGCAGTCCGGGACAGTTCCAGGAGACCCAGTACTTC. Translating it yields CASSPGQFQETQYF.

V usage is TRBV30 and J usage is TRBJ1-4; 7 bases match TRBD1. The CDR3 loop spans 15 amino acids. The trim removed 2 bases at V and 8 bases at J, leaving 11 bases unmatched. Germline CDR1 is GTSNPN and CDR2 is SVGIG (reference sequence). CDR3 region: CAWSTGVGFIEKLFF. The DNA of the CDR3 is TGTGCCTGGAGTACAGGGGTTGGGTTCATCGAAAAACTGTTTTTT.

The chain employs TRBV6-6 and TRBJ1-6; D possibly corresponds to TRBD1 (6 bases). This CDR3 is 14 amino acids long. CDR1 and CDR2 (germline): MNHNY, SVGAGI (reference sequence). Deletions cut 4 bases from V and 6 bases from J, with 10 bases between. The CDR3 DNA sequence: TGTGCCAGCAGTTTAGGACAGCCTAATTCACCCCTCCACTTT. Protein product: CASSLGQPNSPLHF.

The chain carries TRBV4-1 and TRBJ2-5, with 10 bases matching TRBD1. V trimming: 0 bases; J trimming: 4 bases; junction bases outside the gene matches: 2. Looked up from germline, CDR1 is MGHRA and CDR2 is YSYEKL. This CDR3 has 15 amino acids. The CDR3 reads CASSQDGTGAETQYF. For the CDR3, the DNA is TGCGCCAGCAGCCAAGATGGGACAGGGGCAGAGACCCAGTACTTC.

The chain employs TRBV6-5 and TRBJ1-1, with D possibly matching TRBD1 (5 bases). Germline loops: CDR1 MNHEY, CDR2 SVGAGI. The CDR3 has 15 amino acids. The V and J ends lost 4 bases and 4 bases respectively, with 16 bases between them. This chain's CDR3 is CASSWRGGGGTEAFF. In DNA, the CDR3 is TGTGCCAGCAGTTGGAGGGGCGGGGGGGGCACTGAAGCTTTCTTT.

This chain joins TRBV6-5 and TRBJ1-5; D gene uncertain. CDR1 and CDR2 from the germline V gene are MNHEY and SVGAGI. The CDR3 length is 15 residues. V lost 5 bases, J lost 1 base, and 12 bases lay in between. Written as DNA, the CDR3 is TGTGCCAGCAGTCTCTGGGCGTTGAGCAATCAGCCCCAGCATTTT. It is translated as CASSLWALSNQPQHF.

The CDR3 is CASSQGQGGNEQFF. DNA for the CDR3: TGCGCCAGCAGCCAGGGACAGGGGGGCAATGAGCAGTTCTTC. This rearrangement joins TRBV5-1 to TRBJ2-1; 11 bases fit TRBD1. Germline V gives CDR1 SGHRS, CDR2 YFSETQ. Trimming at V came to 4 bases and at J to 6 bases, leaving 3 bases not matched to a gene. The CDR3 contains 14 residues.

The chain is built from TRBV6-5 and TRBJ2-7; D might be TRBD1 (6 bases). The germline CDR1 and CDR2 sequences are MNHEY and SVGAGI. The CDR3 has 15 residues. V lost 8 bases, J lost 5 bases, and 22 bases lay in between. CDR3 in DNA: TGTGCCAGCGACACTAGGCGGACAGTATTTCACGAGCAGTACTTC. Translated: CASDTRRTVFHEQYF.

CDR3 nucleotides: TGTGCCAGCAGCTCAAAGGTCCGGGACAGGGTACCTTACGAGCAGTACTTC. This gives the protein CASSSKVRDRVPYEQYF. The chain employs TRBV7-6 and TRBJ2-7; 9 nucleotides agree with TRBD1. CDR1 SGHVS and CDR2 FNYEAQ come from the germline V gene. V lost 4 bases, J lost 4 bases, and 14 bases stayed unmatched. The CDR3 length is 17 residues.

The DNA of the CDR3 is TGCGCCAGCAGCCAAGAACCCCCAGACCAAGAGACCCAGTACTTC. Residues: CASSQEPPDQETQYF. The V gene is TRBV4-1, the J gene TRBJ2-5; D unresolved. V was shortened by 0 bases and J by 0 bases, with 8 bases between the two germline ends. CDR1 is MGHRA, CDR2 YSYEKL, per germline. This CDR3 contains 15 residues.

V gene TRBV7-9 combines with J gene TRBJ1-1; the D gene is possibly TRBD1 (5 bases). The germline V gene encodes CDR1 SEHNR and CDR2 FQNEAQ (reference sequence). V was clipped by 1 base and J by 11 bases, with 11 bases between them. The CDR3 length is 12 residues. In DNA, the CDR3 is TGTGCCAGCAGCTTAGTGGAGGGGAGGGCTTTCTTT. Its protein is CASSLVEGRAFF.

The chain links TRBV12-5 to TRBJ2-7; TRBD1 aligns across 11 bases. Germline V gives CDR1 LGHNT, CDR2 FRNRAP. Losses at the gene ends were 6 bases for V and 3 bases for J; bases not matched to a gene: 4. The CDR3 totals 14 residues. The CDR3 spells CASGTGQGVYEQYF. CDR3 coding DNA: TGTGCTAGTGGCACGGGACAGGGGGTCTACGAGCAGTACTTC.

V usage is TRBV20-1 and J usage is TRBJ2-2; 11 bases are a match to TRBD1. Germline-derived CDR1 and CDR2 are DFQATT and SNEGSKA (reference sequence). The V and J ends lost 3 bases and 4 bases, in that order; junction bases with no gene match: 10. CDR3 length: 17 residues. The CDR3 DNA sequence: TGCAGTGCTAGTCTACTTATGGGACAGGGGGGCACCGGGGAGCTGTTTTTT. The encoded protein is CSASLLMGQGGTGELFF.

This chain connects TRBV5-5 to TRBJ2-5; D ambiguous. The CDR3 sequence is 15 residues long. Between the trimmed V and J ends, which lost 0 bases and 0 bases, there was a span of 9 bases. The V gene's germline CDR1 is SGHKS and CDR2 YYEKEE (reference sequence). The CDR3 DNA follows: TGTGCCAGCAGCTTGGTTTACGGTGACCAAGAGACCCAGTACTTC. It is translated as CASSLVYGDQETQYF.